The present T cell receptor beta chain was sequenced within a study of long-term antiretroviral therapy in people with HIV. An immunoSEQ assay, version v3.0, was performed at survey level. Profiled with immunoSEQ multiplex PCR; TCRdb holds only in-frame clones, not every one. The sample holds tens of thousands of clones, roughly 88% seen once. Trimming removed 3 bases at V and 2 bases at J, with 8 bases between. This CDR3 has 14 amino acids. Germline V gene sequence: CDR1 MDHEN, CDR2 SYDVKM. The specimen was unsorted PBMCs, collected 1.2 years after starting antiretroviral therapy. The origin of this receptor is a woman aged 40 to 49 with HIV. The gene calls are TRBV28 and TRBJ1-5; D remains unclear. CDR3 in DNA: TGTGCCAGCAGTTTGGGAGGTGGCAATCAGCCCCAGCATTTT. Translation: CASSLGGGNQPQHF.